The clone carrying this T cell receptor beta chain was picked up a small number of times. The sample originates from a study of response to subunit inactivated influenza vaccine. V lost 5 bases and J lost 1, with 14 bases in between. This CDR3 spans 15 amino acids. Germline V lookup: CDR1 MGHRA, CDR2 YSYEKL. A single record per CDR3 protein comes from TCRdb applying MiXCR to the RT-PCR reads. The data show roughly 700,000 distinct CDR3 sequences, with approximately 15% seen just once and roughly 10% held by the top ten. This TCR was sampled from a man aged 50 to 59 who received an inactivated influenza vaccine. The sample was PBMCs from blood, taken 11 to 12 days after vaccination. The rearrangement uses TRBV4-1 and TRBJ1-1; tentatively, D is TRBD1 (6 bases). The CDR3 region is CASSKVGAGNTEAFF. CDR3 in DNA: TGCGCCAGCAGCAAAGTGGGGGCGGGGAACACTGAAGCTTTCTTT.